Listed below are T cell receptor beta chains from one sample, sequenced in a study of T cells in Graves' hyperthyroidism and ophthalmopathy. MiXCR, applied by TCRdb to the multiplex PCR reads, yields one record per CDR3 protein. Of approximately 410,000 distinct CDR3 sequences listed, roughly 14% were seen once; the top ten hold over 10%. The sequencing sample was made of blood. The source is a young man with Graves' ophthalmopathy. CDR3s include the opening cysteine and the closing phenylalanine or tryptophan. A D gene is named only where the DNA matches it firmly. Clone size is shown for a subset of rows, as once, few, many or a class of expanded clone.

J gene: TRBJ2-7; D gene: TRBD2; clone size: many; V gene: TRBV5-5; CDR3 protein: CASSSAGTTYYEQYF; CDR3 DNA: TGTGCCAGCAGCTCCGCCGGGACTACCTACTACGAGCAGTACTTC
J gene: TRBJ2-1; D gene: TRBD2; clone size: few; V gene: TRBV5-4; CDR3 protein: CASLPGSGAQGYNEQFF; CDR3 DNA: TGTGCCAGCCTCCCGGGTAGCGGGGCCCAGGGGTACAATGAGCAGTTCTTC
J gene: TRBJ2-3; D gene: .; clone size: few; V gene: TRBV7-9; CDR3 protein: CASSLAAGSRAQYF; CDR3 DNA: TGTGCCAGCAGCTTAGCGGCGGGCTCGAGAGCGCAGTATTTT
J gene: TRBJ1-5; D gene: .; clone size: .; V gene: TRBV6-1; CDR3 protein: CASSLTGTSNQPQHF; CDR3 DNA: TGTGCCAGCAGCCTAACAGGGACCAGCAATCAGCCCCAGCATTTT
J gene: TRBJ1-2; D gene: TRBD1; clone size: many; V gene: TRBV6-1; CDR3 protein: CASSYLRTGGHYGYTF; CDR3 DNA: TGTGCCAGCAGTTACCTAAGGACAGGGGGCCACTATGGCTACACCTTC
J gene: TRBJ1-1; D gene: .; clone size: many; V gene: TRBV7-9; CDR3 protein: CASSLGSAGAFF; CDR3 DNA: TGTGCCAGCAGCTTAGGCAGCGCCGGAGCTTTCTTT
J gene: TRBJ2-2; D gene: .; clone size: .; V gene: TRBV6-6; CDR3 protein: CASSYSVLAEAGSGGELFF; CDR3 DNA: TGTGCCAGCAGTTACTCGGTATTAGCGGAGGCGGGGTCTGGCGGGGAGCTGTTTTTT
J gene: TRBJ2-3; D gene: .; clone size: .; V gene: TRBV5-1; CDR3 protein: CASSVTRSPDTQYF; CDR3 DNA: TGCGCCAGCTCTGTGACTCGTAGCCCAGATACGCAGTATTTT
J gene: TRBJ2-7; D gene: .; clone size: .; V gene: TRBV29-1; CDR3 protein: CSVVQTSPRQQYF; CDR3 DNA: TGCAGCGTTGTCCAGACATCTCCCCGGCAGCAGTACTTC
J gene: TRBJ2-1; D gene: .; clone size: many; V gene: TRBV7-2; CDR3 protein: CASSLAVEQFF; CDR3 DNA: TGTGCCAGCAGCTTAGCAGTTGAGCAGTTCTTC
J gene: TRBJ1-1; D gene: .; clone size: many; V gene: TRBV3-1; CDR3 protein: CASSLLNEAFF; CDR3 DNA: TGTGCCAGCAGCCTTCTCAATGAAGCTTTCTTT
J gene: TRBJ2-1; D gene: TRBD2; clone size: .; V gene: TRBV19; CDR3 protein: CASSRLAGVNEQFF; CDR3 DNA: TGTGCCAGTAGCCGACTAGCGGGGGTCAATGAGCAGTTCTTC
J gene: TRBJ2-7; D gene: TRBD1; clone size: many; V gene: TRBV2; CDR3 protein: CASTMDRGYEQYF; CDR3 DNA: TGTGCCAGCACTATGGACAGGGGGTACGAGCAGTACTTC
J gene: TRBJ2-2; D gene: TRBD2; clone size: few; V gene: TRBV5-1; CDR3 protein: CASSTGGTNTGELFF; CDR3 DNA: TGCGCCAGCAGCACGGGGGGAACGAACACCGGGGAGCTGTTTTTT
J gene: TRBJ2-1; D gene: .; clone size: .; V gene: TRBV20-1; CDR3 protein: CSAAQGGSSYNEQFF; CDR3 DNA: TGCAGTGCGGCACAGGGTGGGAGCTCCTACAATGAGCAGTTCTTC
J gene: TRBJ1-1; D gene: .; clone size: few; V gene: TRBV12-3/TRBV12-4; CDR3 protein: CASSLRPPNTEAFF; CDR3 DNA: TGTGCCAGCAGTTTAAGGCCCCCCAACACTGAAGCTTTCTTT
J gene: TRBJ2-3; D gene: TRBD2; clone size: many; V gene: TRBV6-1; CDR3 protein: CASSSGLAPDTQYF; CDR3 DNA: TGTGCCAGCAGTTCTGGACTAGCCCCAGATACGCAGTATTTT
J gene: TRBJ2-7; D gene: .; clone size: few; V gene: TRBV25-1; CDR3 protein: CASSEPSGGVVGSYEQYF; CDR3 DNA: TGTGCCAGCAGTGAACCGTCAGGAGGGGTCGTTGGCTCCTACGAGCAGTACTTC
J gene: TRBJ2-7; D gene: .; clone size: few; V gene: TRBV4-1; CDR3 protein: CASSHVGRLYEQYF; CDR3 DNA: TGCGCCAGCAGCCATGTGGGCAGGCTCTACGAGCAGTACTTC
J gene: TRBJ2-6; D gene: .; clone size: .; V gene: TRBV11-3; CDR3 protein: CASSLGSDSSGANVLTF; CDR3 DNA: TGTGCCAGCAGCTTAGGATCGGACAGCTCTGGGGCCAACGTCCTGACTTTC
J gene: TRBJ2-7; D gene: .; clone size: many; V gene: TRBV27; CDR3 protein: CASSLSPAGAFEQYF; CDR3 DNA: TGTGCCAGCAGTTTATCTCCAGCAGGAGCCTTCGAGCAGTACTTC
J gene: TRBJ2-7; D gene: .; clone size: many; V gene: TRBV6-1; CDR3 protein: CASIGGLYEQYF; CDR3 DNA: TGTGCCAGCATCGGGGGACTCTACGAGCAGTACTTC
J gene: TRBJ2-2; D gene: TRBD2; clone size: few; V gene: TRBV20-1; CDR3 protein: CSARDPSGDPTGELFF; CDR3 DNA: TGCAGTGCTAGAGACCCTAGCGGGGACCCCACCGGGGAGCTGTTTTTT
J gene: TRBJ1-5; D gene: .; clone size: .; V gene: TRBV7-9; CDR3 protein: CASSLPLGRGTNQPQHF; CDR3 DNA: TGTGCCAGCAGCTTGCCCCTAGGCAGGGGAACTAATCAGCCCCAGCATTTT
J gene: TRBJ2-4; D gene: .; clone size: .; V gene: TRBV2; CDR3 protein: CASSSAGTPFAIQYF; CDR3 DNA: TGTGCCAGCAGCTCCGCCGGGACCCCCTTTGCCATTCAGTACTTC
J gene: TRBJ2-1; D gene: .; clone size: many; V gene: TRBV3-1; CDR3 protein: CASSQEYGQGSYNEQFF; CDR3 DNA: TGTGCCAGCAGCCAAGAGTACGGGCAGGGGTCCTACAATGAGCAGTTCTTC
J gene: TRBJ1-5; D gene: TRBD1; clone size: .; V gene: TRBV5-6; CDR3 protein: CASSSTGQGNQPQHF; CDR3 DNA: TGTGCCAGCAGCTCGACGGGACAGGGGAATCAGCCCCAGCATTTT
J gene: TRBJ1-2; D gene: .; clone size: many; V gene: TRBV27; CDR3 protein: CASSLSAANYGYTF; CDR3 DNA: TGTGCCAGCAGTTTATCGGCGGCCAACTATGGCTACACCTTC